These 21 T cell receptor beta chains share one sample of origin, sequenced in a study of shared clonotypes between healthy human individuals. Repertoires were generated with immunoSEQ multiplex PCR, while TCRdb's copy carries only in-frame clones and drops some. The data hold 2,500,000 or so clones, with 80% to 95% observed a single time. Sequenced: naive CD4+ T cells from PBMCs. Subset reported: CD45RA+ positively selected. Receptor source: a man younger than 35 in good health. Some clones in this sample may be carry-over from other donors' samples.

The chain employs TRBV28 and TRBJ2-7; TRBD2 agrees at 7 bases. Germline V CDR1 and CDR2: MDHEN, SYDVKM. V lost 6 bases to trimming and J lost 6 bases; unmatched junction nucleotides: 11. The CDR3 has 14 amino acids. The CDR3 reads CASRGGSPPREQYF. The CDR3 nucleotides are TGTGCCAGCAGGGGCGGGAGCCCCCCCCGCGAGCAGTACTTC.

The CDR3 loop reads CASSPYRVGGNQPQHF. The CDR3 DNA follows: TGTGCCAGCAGCCCTTACAGGGTTGGTGGCAATCAGCCCCAGCATTTT. This sequence joins TRBV5-8 and TRBJ1-5; TRBD1 is a possible D gene (6 bases). The CDR3 loop spans 16 amino acids. The ends were cut back, 4 bases at V and 2 bases at J, with 16 bases in the middle. Germline loops: CDR1 SGHTS, CDR2 YDEGEE.

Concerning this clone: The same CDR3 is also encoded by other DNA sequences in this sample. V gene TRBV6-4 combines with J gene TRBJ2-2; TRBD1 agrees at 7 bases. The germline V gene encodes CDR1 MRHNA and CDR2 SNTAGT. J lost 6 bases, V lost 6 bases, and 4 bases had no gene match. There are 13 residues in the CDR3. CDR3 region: CASSPTGAGELFF. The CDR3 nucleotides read TGTGCCAGCAGCCCTACAGGGGCCGGGGAGCTGTTTTTT.

The CDR3 sequence: CASSPAPRDEQYF. The CDR3 DNA reads as TGTGCCAGCAGTCCGGCCCCCAGGGACGAGCAGTACTTC. J is TRBJ2-7 and V is TRBV28; TRBD1 is a possible D gene (5 bases). Germline V gene data show CDR1 as MDHEN and CDR2 as SYDVKM. This CDR3 spans 13 amino acids. The ends were cut back, 5 bases at V and 5 bases at J, with 13 bases in the middle.

The CDR3, as DNA: TGTGCCAGCAGCTTCGGGGGCATGAACACCGGGGAGCTGTTTTTT. This codes for CASSFGGMNTGELFF. V and J are TRBV7-3 and TRBJ2-2; either TRBD1 or TRBD2 may supply D (6 bases each). The CDR3 has 15 amino acids. CDR1 and CDR2 (germline): SGHTA, FQGTGA. V lost 3 bases and J 1 base, leaving 9 bases between the germline ends.

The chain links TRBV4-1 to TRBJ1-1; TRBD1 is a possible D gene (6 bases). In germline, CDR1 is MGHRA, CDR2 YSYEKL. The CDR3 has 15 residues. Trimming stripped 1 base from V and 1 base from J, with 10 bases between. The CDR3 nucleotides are TGCGCCAGCAGCCAAGGAGGGGGGAAGAACACTGAAGCTTTCTTT. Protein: CASSQGGGKNTEAFF.

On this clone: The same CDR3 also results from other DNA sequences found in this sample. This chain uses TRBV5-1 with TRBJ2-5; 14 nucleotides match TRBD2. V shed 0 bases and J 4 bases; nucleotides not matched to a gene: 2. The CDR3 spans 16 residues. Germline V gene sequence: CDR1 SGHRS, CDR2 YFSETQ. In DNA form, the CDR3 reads TGCGCCAGCAGCTTGGGACTAGCGGGAGGGCCAGAGACCCAGTACTTC. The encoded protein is CASSLGLAGGPETQYF.

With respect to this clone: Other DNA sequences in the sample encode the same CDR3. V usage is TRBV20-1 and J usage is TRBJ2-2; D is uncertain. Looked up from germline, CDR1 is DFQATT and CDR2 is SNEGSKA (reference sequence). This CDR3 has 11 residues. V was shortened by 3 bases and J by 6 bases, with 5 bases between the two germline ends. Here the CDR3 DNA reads TGCAGTGCTAGGGGTCCCGGGGAGCTGTTTTTT. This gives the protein CSARGPGELFF.

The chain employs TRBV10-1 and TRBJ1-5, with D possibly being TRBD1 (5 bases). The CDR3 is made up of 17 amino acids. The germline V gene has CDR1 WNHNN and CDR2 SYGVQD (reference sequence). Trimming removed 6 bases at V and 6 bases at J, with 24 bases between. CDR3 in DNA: TGCGCCAGCAGGCGCGCTCCGGGACGGGGATGGGGTCAGCCCCAGCATTTT. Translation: CASRRAPGRGWGQPQHF.

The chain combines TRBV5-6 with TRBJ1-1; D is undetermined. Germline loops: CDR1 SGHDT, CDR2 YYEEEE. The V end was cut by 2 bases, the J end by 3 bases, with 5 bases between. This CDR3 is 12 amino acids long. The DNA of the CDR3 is TGTGCCAGCAGCTTAGGACACACTGAAGCTTTCTTT. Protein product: CASSLGHTEAFF.

The CDR3 nucleotides are TGTGCCAGCACCCCTATGGCGGCTAGTTTAAGGCAAGGGCAGTACTTC. It yields the protein CASTPMAASLRQGQYF. This chain links TRBV27 with TRBJ2-7; D remains ambiguous. Germline V gene lookup returns CDR1 MNHEY and CDR2 SMNVEV (reference sequence). The length of the CDR3 is 16 residues. Trimming removed 7 bases at V and 9 bases at J, with 28 bases between.

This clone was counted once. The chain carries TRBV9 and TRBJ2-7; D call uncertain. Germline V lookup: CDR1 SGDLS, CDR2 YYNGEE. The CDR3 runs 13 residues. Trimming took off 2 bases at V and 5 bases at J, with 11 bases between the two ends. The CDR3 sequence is CASSVTISDEQYF. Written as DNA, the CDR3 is TGTGCCAGCAGCGTCACCATATCGGACGAGCAGTACTTC.

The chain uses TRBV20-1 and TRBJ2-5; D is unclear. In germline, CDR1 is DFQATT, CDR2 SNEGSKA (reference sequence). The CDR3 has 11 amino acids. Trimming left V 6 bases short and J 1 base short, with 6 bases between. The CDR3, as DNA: TGCAGTGCGGCGAGCCAAGAGACCCAGTACTTC. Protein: CSAASQETQYF.

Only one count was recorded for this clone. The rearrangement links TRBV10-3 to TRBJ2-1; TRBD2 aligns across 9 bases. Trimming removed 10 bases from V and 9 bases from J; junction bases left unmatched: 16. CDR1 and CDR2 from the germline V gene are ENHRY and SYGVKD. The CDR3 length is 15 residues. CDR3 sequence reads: CATLAQALSGSEQFF. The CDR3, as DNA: TGTGCCACCCTAGCACAGGCGCTTAGCGGGAGTGAGCAGTTCTTC.

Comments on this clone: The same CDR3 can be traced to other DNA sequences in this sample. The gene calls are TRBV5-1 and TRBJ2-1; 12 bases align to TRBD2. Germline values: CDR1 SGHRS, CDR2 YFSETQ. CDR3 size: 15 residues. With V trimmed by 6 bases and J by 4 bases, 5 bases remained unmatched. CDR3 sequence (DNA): TGCGCCAGCATCGGACTAGCGGGAAGTTACAATGAGCAGTTCTTC. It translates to CASIGLAGSYNEQFF.

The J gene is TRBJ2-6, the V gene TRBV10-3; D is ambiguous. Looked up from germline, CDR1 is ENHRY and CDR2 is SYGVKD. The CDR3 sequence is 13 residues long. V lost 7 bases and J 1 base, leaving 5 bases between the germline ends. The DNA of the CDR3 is TGTGCCATCATGAGGTCTGGGGCCAACGTCCTGACTTTC. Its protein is CAIMRSGANVLTF.

This CDR3 reads CASSLGTGRDIQYF. The CDR3 coding sequence is TGCGCCAGCAGCCTTGGGACAGGGAGGGACATTCAGTACTTC. J is TRBJ2-4 and V is TRBV5-1, with TRBD1 identical over 9 bases. Per germline, CDR1 SGHRS and CDR2 YFSETQ. CDR3 size: 14 residues. V lost 4 bases, J lost 8 bases, and 7 bases stayed unmatched.

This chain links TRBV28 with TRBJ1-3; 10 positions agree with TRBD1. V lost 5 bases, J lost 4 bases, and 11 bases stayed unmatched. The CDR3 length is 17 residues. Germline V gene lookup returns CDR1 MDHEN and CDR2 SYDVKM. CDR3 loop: CASSPGQGKTRGNTIYF. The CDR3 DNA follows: TGTGCCAGCAGTCCGGGACAGGGGAAGACAAGGGGAAACACCATATATTTT.

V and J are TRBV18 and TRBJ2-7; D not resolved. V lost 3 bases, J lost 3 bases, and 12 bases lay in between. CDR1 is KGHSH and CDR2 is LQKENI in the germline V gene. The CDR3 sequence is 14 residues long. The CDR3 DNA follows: TGTGCCAGCTCACCTTCGGCCTCATACTACGAGCAGTACTTC. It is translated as CASSPSASYYEQYF.

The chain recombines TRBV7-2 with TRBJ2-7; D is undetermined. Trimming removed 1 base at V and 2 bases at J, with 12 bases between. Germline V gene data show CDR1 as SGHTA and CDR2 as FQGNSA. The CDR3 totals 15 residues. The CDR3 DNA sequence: TGTGCCAGCAGCTTAGGAGCGCCCGGAACCTACGAGCAGTACTTC. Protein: CASSLGAPGTYEQYF.

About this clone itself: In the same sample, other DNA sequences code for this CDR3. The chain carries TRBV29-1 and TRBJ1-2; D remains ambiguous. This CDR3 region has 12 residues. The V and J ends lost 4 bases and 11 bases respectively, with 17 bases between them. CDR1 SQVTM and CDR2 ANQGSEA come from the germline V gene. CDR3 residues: CSVGQEVRDYTF. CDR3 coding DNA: TGCAGCGTTGGGCAAGAGGTCCGGGATTACACCTTC.